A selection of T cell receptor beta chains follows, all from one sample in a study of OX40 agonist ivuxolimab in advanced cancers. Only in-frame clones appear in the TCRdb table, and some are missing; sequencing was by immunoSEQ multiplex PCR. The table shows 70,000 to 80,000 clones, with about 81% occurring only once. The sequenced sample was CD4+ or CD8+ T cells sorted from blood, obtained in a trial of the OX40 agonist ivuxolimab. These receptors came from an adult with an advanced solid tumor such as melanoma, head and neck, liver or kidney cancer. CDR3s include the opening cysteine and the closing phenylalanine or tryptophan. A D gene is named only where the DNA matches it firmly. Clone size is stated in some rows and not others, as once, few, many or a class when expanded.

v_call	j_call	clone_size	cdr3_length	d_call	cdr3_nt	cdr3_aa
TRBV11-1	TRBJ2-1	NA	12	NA	TGTGCCAGCAGCCACAGGGCCAATGAGCAGTTCTTC	CASSHRANEQFF
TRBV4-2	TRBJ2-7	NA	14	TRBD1	TGTGCCAGCAGCCCAGGGGGCGGTCGTGACGAGCAGTACTTC	CASSPGGGRDEQYF
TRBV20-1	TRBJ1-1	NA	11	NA	TGCAGTGTAGCAGGGGACACTGAAGCTTTCTTT	CSVAGDTEAFF
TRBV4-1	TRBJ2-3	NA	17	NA	TGCGCCAGCAGCCAAGATGGAGGCGGTATCCCCACAAATACGCAGTATTTT	CASSQDGGGIPTNTQYF
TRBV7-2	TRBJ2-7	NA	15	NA	TGTGCCAGCAGCCAAGCTCGGGGATCTGCTTACGAGCAGTACTTC	CASSQARGSAYEQYF
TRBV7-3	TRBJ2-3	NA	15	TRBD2	TGTGCCAGCAGCTTACGGGAGGGGAGCACAGATACGCAGTATTTT	CASSLREGSTDTQYF
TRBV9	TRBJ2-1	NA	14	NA	TGTGCCAGCAGCCCACGGGGAGCTCACAATGAGCAGTTCTTC	CASSPRGAHNEQFF
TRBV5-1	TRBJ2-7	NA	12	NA	TGCGCCAGCAGCTCCGGGGGTTGGGAGCAGTACTTC	CASSSGGWEQYF
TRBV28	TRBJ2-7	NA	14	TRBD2	TGTGCCAGCGGGGGGACTAGCGGGTATGGCGAGCAGTACTTC	CASGGTSGYGEQYF
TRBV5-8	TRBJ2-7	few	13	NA	TGTGCCAGCACCCAAGAAACAGGGAACGAGCAGTACTTC	CASTQETGNEQYF
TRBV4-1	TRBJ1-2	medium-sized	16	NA	TGCGCCAGCAGCCAAGATAGCTGGGGGCCGGGCTATGGCTACACCTTC	CASSQDSWGPGYGYTF
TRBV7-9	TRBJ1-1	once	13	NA	TGTGCCAGCAGCTTAGGGATCCGACGCGTAGCTTTCTTT	CASSLGIRRVAFF
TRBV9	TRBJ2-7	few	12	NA	TGTGCCAGCAGCGTAGACAGCTACGAGCAGTACTTC	CASSVDSYEQYF
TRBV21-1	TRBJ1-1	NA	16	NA	TGTGCCAGCAGCAAAAACGAGGACACTTTGAACACTGAAGCTTTCTTT	CASSKNEDTLNTEAFF
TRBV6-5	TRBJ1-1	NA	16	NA	TGTGCCAGCAGTTCCTCTAGTAGGGGTTGGGACACTGAAGCTTTCTTT	CASSSSSRGWDTEAFF
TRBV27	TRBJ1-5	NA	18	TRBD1	TGTGCCAGCAGTTTAAACCCGGTCCGGACAGGGTTCCAACAGCCCCAGCATTTT	CASSLNPVRTGFQQPQHF
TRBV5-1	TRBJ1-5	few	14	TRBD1	TGCGCCAGCAGCCCTGGACAGGGCGGAGAGCCCCAGCATTTT	CASSPGQGGEPQHF
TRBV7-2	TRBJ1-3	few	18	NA	TGTGCCAGCAGCTCAACCGGGACTCCCTGGAGCTCTGGAAACACCATATATTTT	CASSSTGTPWSSGNTIYF
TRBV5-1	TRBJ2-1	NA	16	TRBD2	TGCGCCAGCAGCTTGGGTTTAGCGGGAGGTTACAATGAGCAGTTCTTC	CASSLGLAGGYNEQFF
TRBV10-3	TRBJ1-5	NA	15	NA	TGTGCCATCAGTGACATAATGGGGGGCAATCAGCCCCAGCATTTT	CAISDIMGGNQPQHF
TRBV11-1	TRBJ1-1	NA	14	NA	TGTGCCAGCAGCTTAGACAGGGCCCGAACTGAAGCTTTCTTT	CASSLDRARTEAFF
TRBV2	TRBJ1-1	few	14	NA	TGTGCCAGCAGTGTACAGGGAAGTCCCACTGAAGCTTTCTTT	CASSVQGSPTEAFF
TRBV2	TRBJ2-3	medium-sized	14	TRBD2	TGTGCCAGCAGTGTTGGACTAGACACAGATACGCAGTATTTT	CASSVGLDTDTQYF
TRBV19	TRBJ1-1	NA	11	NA	TGTGCCAGTAGTAATGGCCTTGAAGCTTTCTTT	CASSNGLEAFF
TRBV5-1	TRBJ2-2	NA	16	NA	TGCGCCAGCAGCTTCGAGGAGCGGACCAACACCGGGGAGCTGTTTTTT	CASSFEERTNTGELFF
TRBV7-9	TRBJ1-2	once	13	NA	TGTGCCAGCGTGGGGGGGAGGGCCTATGGCTACACCTTC	CASVGGRAYGYTF
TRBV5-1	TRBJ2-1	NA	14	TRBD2	TGCGCCAGCAGCGTGGGACTAGCGGGCCAGGAGCAGTTCTTC	CASSVGLAGQEQFF
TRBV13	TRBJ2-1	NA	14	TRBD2	TGTGCCAGCAGCCCCCCGGGACTAGCATATGAGCAGTTCTTC	CASSPPGLAYEQFF
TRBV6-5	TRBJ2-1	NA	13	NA	TGTGCCAGCAGCCCCAACTCTGGCGGGGAGCAGTTCTTC	CASSPNSGGEQFF
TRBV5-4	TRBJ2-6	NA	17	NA	TGTGCCAGCAGCTTGGGAGGACAGCCGTCTGGGGCCAACGTCCTGACTTTC	CASSLGGQPSGANVLTF
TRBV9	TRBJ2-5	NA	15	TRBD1	TGTGCCAGCAGTCCCCGACAGGGGGGACAAGAGACCCAGTACTTC	CASSPRQGGQETQYF
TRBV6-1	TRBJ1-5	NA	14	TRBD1	TGTGCCAGCAGTTGGACAGGGGATGCTCAGCCCCAGCATTTT	CASSWTGDAQPQHF
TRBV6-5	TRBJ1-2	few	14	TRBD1	TGCGCCAGCAGTCCCGGGACAGGGACCTATGGCTACACCTTC	CASSPGTGTYGYTF
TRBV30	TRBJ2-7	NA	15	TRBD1	TGTGCCTGGAGTGTAGGGACAGCGCCCGGAGCCGAGCAGTACTTC	CAWSVGTAPGAEQYF
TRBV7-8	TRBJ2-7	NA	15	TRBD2	TGTGCCAGCAAGGTATCTAGCGGGAGTTACTACGAGCAGTACTTC	CASKVSSGSYYEQYF
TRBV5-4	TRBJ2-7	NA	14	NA	TGTGCCAGCAGCTTGGCGCCAGGCCCCTACGAGCAGTACTTC	CASSLAPGPYEQYF
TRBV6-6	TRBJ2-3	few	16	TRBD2	TGTGCCAGCAGGGATATGGGACTAGCGGGCACAGATACGCAGTATTTT	CASRDMGLAGTDTQYF
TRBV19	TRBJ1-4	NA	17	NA	TGTGCCAGTACCCCTGGCAAGGCAGTCAAGATGAATGAAAAACTGTTTTTT	CASTPGKAVKMNEKLFF
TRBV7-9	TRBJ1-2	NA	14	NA	TGTGCCAGCAGCCCCGGACGGGTAGGGTATGGCTACACCTTC	CASSPGRVGYGYTF
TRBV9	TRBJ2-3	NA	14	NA	TGTGCCAGCAGCGTAACCGAATTCTCAGATACGCAGTATTTT	CASSVTEFSDTQYF
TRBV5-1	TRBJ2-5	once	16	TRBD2	TGCGCCAGCAAAATTGGCGAACGGGGGGGACAAGAGACCCAGTACTTC	CASKIGERGGQETQYF
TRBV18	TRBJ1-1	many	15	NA	TGTGCCAGCTCACTGAGGGGCAAAGGAGACACTGAAGCTTTCTTT	CASSLRGKGDTEAFF
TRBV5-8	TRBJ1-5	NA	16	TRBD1	TGTGCCAGCAGCTTCCTGACCGGGACAGGGGATCAGCCCCAGCATTTT	CASSFLTGTGDQPQHF
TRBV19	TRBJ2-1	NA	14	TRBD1	TGTGCCAGTACCGGGGACAGAATCTACAATGAGCAGTTCTTC	CASTGDRIYNEQFF
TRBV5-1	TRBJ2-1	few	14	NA	TGCGCCAGCAGCTTGTACGACTCCTACAATGAGCAGTTCTTC	CASSLYDSYNEQFF
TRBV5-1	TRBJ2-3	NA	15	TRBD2	TGCGCCAGCAGCTTGAGCGGGAGGGCTTCAGATACGCAGTATTTT	CASSLSGRASDTQYF
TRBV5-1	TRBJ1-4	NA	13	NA	TGCGCCAGCAGCCTGGCTTTAGATGAAAAACTGTTTTTT	CASSLALDEKLFF
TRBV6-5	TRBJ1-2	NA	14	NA	TGTGCCAGCAGTCCACAGGGTCTGGTTCTTGGCTACACCTTC	CASSPQGLVLGYTF
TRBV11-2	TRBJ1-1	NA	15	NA	TGTGCCAGCAGCTACGCCGGAGGGGGTTCGACTGAAGCTTTCTTT	CASSYAGGGSTEAFF
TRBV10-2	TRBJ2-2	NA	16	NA	TGCGCCAGCAGTGAGCGCCCCCACGGAGACACCGGGGAGCTGTTTTTT	CASSERPHGDTGELFF
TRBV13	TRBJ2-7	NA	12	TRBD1	TGTGCCAGCAGCTTAACAGGGGGTCAGCAGTACTTC	CASSLTGGQQYF
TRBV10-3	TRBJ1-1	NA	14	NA	TGTGCCATCAGGGCCGGGGGGTTGGGCACTGAAGCTTTCTTT	CAIRAGGLGTEAFF
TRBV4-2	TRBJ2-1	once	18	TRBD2	TGTGCCAGCAGCCAGGCTATCGGGACTAGCGGGCGAAACAATGAGCAGTTCTTC	CASSQAIGTSGRNNEQFF
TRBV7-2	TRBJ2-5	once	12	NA	TGTGCCAGCAGCTCAAGTCGGGAGACCCAGTACTTC	CASSSSRETQYF